The 16 T cell receptor beta chains given below trace back to one sample, sequenced in a study of CD8 T cells in Susac syndrome. With random hexamers, reverse transcription was performed on roughly 0.5 to 1 ug of RNA. TCRdb passed the immunoSEQ multiplex PCR reads through MiXCR, listing each CDR3 protein once. The sample records 75,000 to 100,000 distinct CDR3 sequences, 94% being singletons. Input material: CD8+ T cells from PBMCs. These receptors were collected from a human donor with Susac syndrome.

To note about this clonotype: A junction boundary mismatches the germline segment, possibly from a read error. The V and J genes are TRBV12-3 or TRBV12-4 and TRBJ2-7; possible D gene TRBD2, 6 bases. The CDR3 runs to 14 residues. The DNA of the CDR3 is TGTGCCAGCAGCTTAGGGGACTTAACCTACGAGCAGTACTTC. It encodes CASSLGDLTYEQYF.

This clonotype was recorded only once. This chain connects TRBV24-1 to TRBJ2-3; D is uncertain. The CDR3 is made up of 13 amino acids. V gave up 3 bases and J gave up 8 bases, with 11 bases separating them. CDR1 is KGHDR and CDR2 is SFDVKD in the germline V gene. CDR3 sequence (DNA): TGTGCCACCAGTGATCTTGCTCCGGGTACGCAGTATTTT. Residues: CATSDLAPGTQYF.

CDR3 residues: CASSFWESNTGELFF. DNA for the CDR3: TGTGCCAGCAGTTTTTGGGAATCGAACACCGGGGAGCTGTTTTTT. V gene TRBV12-3 or TRBV12-4 combines with J gene TRBJ2-2; D unresolved. The CDR3 is 15 amino acids. Trimming left V 3 bases short and J 0 bases short, with 8 bases between.

This sequence joins TRBV5-6 and TRBJ2-5; D gene uncertain. The CDR3 is 12 residues long. V lost 5 bases and J lost 5, with 10 bases in between. Germline CDR1 and CDR2: SGHDT and YYEEEE. The CDR3 region is CASSVLPETQYF. Written as DNA, the CDR3 is TGTGCCAGCAGTGTCCTTCCCGAGACCCAGTACTTC.

This chain joins TRBV27 and TRBJ2-5; 7 nucleotides agree with TRBD1. V was pared by 6 bases and J by 1 base, with 11 bases of the junction left unmatched. The germline V gene encodes CDR1 MNHEY and CDR2 SMNVEV (reference sequence). The CDR3 is 16 residues long. CDR3 region: CASSPSGGEFQETQYF. Here the CDR3 DNA reads TGTGCCAGCAGCCCATCAGGGGGTGAGTTCCAAGAGACCCAGTACTTC.

The CDR3, as DNA: TGTGCCACCAGTATCGCCTACCAAGAGACCCAGTACTTC. Translation: CATSIAYQETQYF. This rearrangement joins TRBV15 to TRBJ2-5, with D unclear. Per germline, CDR1 LNHNV and CDR2 YYDKDF (reference sequence). V lost 6 bases and J lost 0, with 8 bases in between. CDR3 size: 13 residues.

The chain couples TRBV5-4 to TRBJ2-2, with D unclear. V shed 4 bases and J shed 7 bases, with 8 bases lying between them. In germline, CDR1 is SGHNT, CDR2 YYREEE (reference sequence). This CDR3 is 12 amino acids long. The CDR3 protein is CASSPPGGELFF. Written as DNA, the CDR3 is TGTGCCAGCAGCCCCCCAGGCGGGGAGCTGTTTTTT.

The V and J genes are TRBV4-3 and TRBJ2-1; 7 bases fit TRBD2. CDR1 and CDR2 (germline): LGHNA, YSLEER. V shed 4 bases and J 5 bases; nucleotides not matched to a gene: 5. The CDR3 is 14 residues long. The CDR3, as DNA: TGCGCCAGCAGCCTAGCGGGTGAGAACAATGAGCAGTTCTTC. It specifies CASSLAGENNEQFF.

This chain links TRBV5-6 with TRBJ1-5; perhaps TRBD1 as D (5 bases). The germline CDR1 and CDR2 sequences are SGHDT and YYEEEE. V lost 0 bases, J lost 5 bases, and 12 bases lay in between. The CDR3 sequence is 15 residues long. The CDR3 sequence is CASSLARGWDQPQHF. CDR3 in DNA: TGTGCCAGCAGCTTGGCAAGGGGCTGGGATCAGCCCCAGCATTTT.

V and J are TRBV24-1 and TRBJ2-1; possible D gene TRBD2, 6 bases. V gave up 3 bases and J gave up 0 bases, with 11 bases separating them. The CDR3 contains 16 residues. From germline, CDR1 is KGHDR and CDR2 SFDVKD. The CDR3 loop reads CATSDGGKSSYNEQFF. DNA of the CDR3: TGTGCCACCAGTGATGGAGGGAAGAGCTCCTACAATGAGCAGTTCTTC.

V and J are TRBV20-1 and TRBJ2-3, with D perhaps TRBD2 (6 bases). Germline V CDR1 and CDR2: DFQATT, SNEGSKA (reference sequence). This CDR3 is built from 15 residues. V shed 6 bases and J shed 2 bases, with 18 bases lying between them. DNA for the CDR3: TGCAGTGCCCCTCCGACTAGTGACTTCACAGATACGCAGTATTTT. Translated, it gives CSAPPTSDFTDTQYF.

The gene calls are TRBV27 and TRBJ1-2; 7 nucleotides align to TRBD1. CDR1 is MNHEY and CDR2 is SMNVEV in the germline V gene (reference sequence). This CDR3 has 11 residues. The CDR3 is CATQGDIGYTF. The DNA of the CDR3 is TGTGCTACCCAGGGGGACATTGGCTACACCTTC.

The rearrangement uses TRBV19 and TRBJ2-5; D is perhaps TRBD2 (6 bases). Germline V gene data show CDR1 as LNHDA and CDR2 as SQIVND (reference sequence). The CDR3 covers 13 residues. Trimming pared 6 bases from V and 5 bases from J, leaving 13 bases between. CDR3 DNA: TGTGCCAGTAGGGCGGGGTCCACCGAGACCCAGTACTTC. It yields the protein CASRAGSTETQYF.

V and J are TRBV10-3 and TRBJ2-7; the D is unclear. This CDR3 spans 13 amino acids. With 3 bases removed from V and 2 bases from J, the gap between germline ends came to 8 bases. Germline-derived CDR1 and CDR2 are ENHRY and SYGVKD. CDR3 nucleotides: TGTGCCATCAGTGATACACAGACCTACGAGCAGTACTTC. Its protein product is CAISDTQTYEQYF.

This rearrangement joins TRBV29-1 to TRBJ2-7, with D perhaps matching TRBD1 (5 bases). The CDR3 spans 12 residues. From germline, CDR1 is SQVTM and CDR2 ANQGSEA. Trimming removed 4 bases at V and 7 bases at J, with 14 bases between. The CDR3 nucleotides read TGCAGCGTTGGCGCAGGGCCAGGGGAGCAGTACTTC. Translation: CSVGAGPGEQYF.

J is TRBJ2-2 and V is TRBV29-1; perhaps TRBD2 as D (5 bases). Germline V gene data show CDR1 as SQVTM and CDR2 as ANQGSEA. With 3 bases removed from V and 6 bases from J, the gap between germline ends came to 14 bases. This CDR3 has 14 residues. The CDR3 region is CSVDFGLRSGELFF. CDR3 nucleotides: TGCAGCGTTGATTTCGGACTCCGTTCCGGGGAGCTGTTTTTT.